The source of this T cell receptor (beta chain) is a study of cytomegalovirus exposure and HLA in healthy donors. Overall study: Of 300 to 450 genotyped donors, around 76% clustered with self-reported Caucasian donors.

CDR3 length: 14 amino acids. Germline V gene sequence: CDR1 SGHNT, CDR2 YENEEA. With 60 Vbeta and 13 Jbeta primers, the PCR was carried out. Profiling relied on immunoSEQ multiplex PCR, and the TCRdb table lists in-frame clones only, not all of them. The sample lists 130,000 or so clones; approximately 60% were seen once. The chain recombines TRBV11-3 with TRBJ2-7; perhaps TRBD2 as D (6 bases). The sequence was obtained from a woman in her thirties or forties in good health and CMV-seronegative. The sample was PBMCs. The CDR3 spells CPAASGQTAYEQYF. In DNA form, the CDR3 reads TGTCCCGCAGCGAGCGGGCAAACGGCCTACGAGCAGTACTTC. The entire variable domain, with the rest obtained from reference TRBV11-3 and TRBJ2-7, is as follows: EAGVVQSPRYKIIEKKQPVAFWCNPISGHNTLYWYLQNLGQGPELLIRYENEEAVDDSQLPKDRFSAERLKGVDSTLKIQPAELGDSAVYLCPAASGQTAYEQYFGPGTRLTVT.